These T cell receptor beta chains were read from a single sample in a study of shared clonotypes between healthy human individuals. TCRdb keeps only in-frame clones here, not all; method: immunoSEQ multiplex PCR. The sample lists about 2.4 million clones; over 85% were seen once. The sequenced sample consisted of naive CD4+ T cells from PBMCs. The receptors here all came from a young man in good health. Some clones in this sample may be carry-over from other donors' samples. CDR3s include the opening cysteine and the closing phenylalanine or tryptophan. Fields, in order: V gene, J gene, D gene, clone size, CDR3 DNA, CDR3 protein. A D gene is named only where the DNA matches it firmly. Rows give clone size only sometimes, using once, few, many, or a class for an expanded clone.

V: TRBV29-1; J: TRBJ2-1; D: .; size: once; DNA: TGCAGCGTCCGGACGCACGGACACTCCTACAATGAGCAGTTCTTC; CDR3: CSVRTHGHSYNEQFF
V: TRBV5-1; J: TRBJ1-1; D: .; size: .; DNA: TGCGCCAGCAGCTTGGTCATGAACACTGAAGCTTTCTTT; CDR3: CASSLVMNTEAFF
V: TRBV6-6; J: TRBJ1-2; D: TRBD1; size: .; DNA: TGTGCCAGCAGTGCGGGACAGAATAACTATGGCTACACCTTC; CDR3: CASSAGQNNYGYTF
V: TRBV5-1; J: TRBJ2-3; D: .; size: .; DNA: TGCGCCAGCAGCCGGTCACAGGGTAGCACAGATACGCAGTATTTT; CDR3: CASSRSQGSTDTQYF
V: TRBV6-6; J: TRBJ2-2; D: .; size: .; DNA: TGTGCCAGCAGTCCGACTACGACCACCGGGGAGCTGTTTTTT; CDR3: CASSPTTTTGELFF
V: TRBV20-1; J: TRBJ2-3; D: .; size: .; DNA: TGCAGCGCACACCGCACAGATACGCAGTATTTT; CDR3: CSAHRTDTQYF
V: TRBV30; J: TRBJ2-5; D: TRBD1; size: .; DNA: TGTGCCTGGAGTAGTTATACAGGGGGCGCGTTGGAGACCCAGTACTTC; CDR3: CAWSSYTGGALETQYF
V: TRBV4-1; J: TRBJ1-3; D: .; size: .; DNA: TGCGCCAGCAGCCAATTATCGCGAGACAGAGGAAACACCATATATTTT; CDR3: CASSQLSRDRGNTIYF
V: TRBV11-2; J: TRBJ2-5; D: TRBD2; size: .; DNA: TGTGCCAGCAGCTTACTCCGGGGACTAGCGGGAGCTGGGGAGACCCAGTACTTC; CDR3: CASSLLRGLAGAGETQYF
V: TRBV9; J: TRBJ1-2; D: .; size: .; DNA: TGTGCCAGCAGCGTATCCACAAACTATGGCTACACCTTC; CDR3: CASSVSTNYGYTF
V: TRBV15; J: TRBJ2-3; D: .; size: .; DNA: TGTGCCACCAGCCCCCGCCGAGTGCCTGATACGCAGTATTTT; CDR3: CATSPRRVPDTQYF
V: TRBV27; J: TRBJ2-2; D: .; size: .; DNA: TGTGCCAGCAGTTTTTGGGACGCCGGGGAGCTGTTTTTT; CDR3: CASSFWDAGELFF
V: TRBV7-2; J: TRBJ1-2; D: .; size: .; DNA: TGTGCCAGCAGCTTTGAAGTACGAGGTATACGAGACTATGGCTACACCTTC; CDR3: CASSFEVRGIRDYGYTF
V: TRBV9; J: TRBJ2-7; D: .; size: .; DNA: TGTGCCAGCAGCGTAGCTGCCCAGGGCCACGAGCAGTACTTC; CDR3: CASSVAAQGHEQYF
V: TRBV28; J: TRBJ2-7; D: .; size: .; DNA: TGTGCCAGCAGTTCCCCCTCTAGGTCCTCCTACGAGCAGTACTTC; CDR3: CASSSPSRSSYEQYF
V: TRBV30; J: TRBJ2-1; D: .; size: .; DNA: TGTGCCGTTGAGCCTTACAATGAGCAGTTCTTC; CDR3: CAVEPYNEQFF
V: TRBV28; J: TRBJ2-3; D: TRBD2; size: .; DNA: TGTGCCAGCAGTTCTTTTCCAACTCGACTAGCTACAGATACGCAGTATTTT; CDR3: CASSSFPTRLATDTQYF
V: TRBV6-5; J: TRBJ1-2; D: .; size: .; DNA: TGTGCCAGCAGTTCAAGGACGGATGGCTACACCTTC; CDR3: CASSSRTDGYTF
V: TRBV7-9; J: TRBJ2-7; D: .; size: .; DNA: TGTGCCAGCAGCCTTATCTACGAGCAGTACTTC; CDR3: CASSLIYEQYF
V: TRBV19; J: TRBJ2-5; D: .; size: .; DNA: TGTGCCAGTAGTTACCAAGGGCGCGGGAATTGGGAGACCCAGTACTTC; CDR3: CASSYQGRGNWETQYF
V: TRBV5-6; J: TRBJ1-2; D: .; size: .; DNA: TGTGCCAGCAGCTTGGTGGCAGGACCGTATGGCTACACCTTC; CDR3: CASSLVAGPYGYTF
V: TRBV7-6; J: TRBJ2-2; D: .; size: .; DNA: TGTGCCAGCAGCCCCCTCGCGGGCGGGCAGCTGAACACCGGGGAGCTGTTTTTT; CDR3: CASSPLAGGQLNTGELFF
V: TRBV6-1; J: TRBJ2-1; D: TRBD2; size: once; DNA: TGTGCCAGCAGTGGGGGTTTAGGACTAGCTTTTGATGAGCAGTTCTTC; CDR3: CASSGGLGLAFDEQFF
V: TRBV30; J: TRBJ1-2; D: .; size: .; DNA: TGTGCCTGGAGTGTACTACACGGGGGCCGGGATGGCTACACCTTC; CDR3: CAWSVLHGGRDGYTF
V: TRBV7-6; J: TRBJ2-5; D: TRBD2; size: .; DNA: TGTGCCAGCAGCTTCACGGGACTAGCGGGAGGGGAGACCCAGTACTTC; CDR3: CASSFTGLAGGETQYF
V: TRBV5-4; J: TRBJ2-1; D: .; size: .; DNA: TGTGCCAGCAGCTTGGCCGGCGGCCGCTCCTACAATGAGCAGTTCTTC; CDR3: CASSLAGGRSYNEQFF
V: TRBV5-1; J: TRBJ1-2; D: .; size: .; DNA: TGCGCCAGCAGCTTGGTAAGCGGCTCGAGCTATGGCTACACCTTC; CDR3: CASSLVSGSSYGYTF
V: TRBV5-1; J: TRBJ1-1; D: .; size: few; DNA: TGCGCCAGCAGCTTAGGCATGAACACTGAAGCTTTCTTT; CDR3: CASSLGMNTEAFF
V: TRBV13; J: TRBJ2-1; D: .; size: .; DNA: TGTGCCAGCAGCCCCCCCCGCGGGGTGTCCTACAATGAGCAGTTCTTC; CDR3: CASSPPRGVSYNEQFF
V: TRBV5-1; J: TRBJ2-3; D: .; size: .; DNA: TGCGCCAGCAGCTTGGATAGGAAATGGGGCACAGATACGCAGTATTTT; CDR3: CASSLDRKWGTDTQYF
V: TRBV27; J: TRBJ2-2; D: TRBD1; size: .; DNA: TGTGCCAGCAGTCCGAAAGGACAGGGGGGGATGGCCGGGGAGCTGTTTTTT; CDR3: CASSPKGQGGMAGELFF
V: TRBV4-2; J: TRBJ1-5; D: .; size: .; DNA: TGTGCCAGCAGCCAAAGGTTGGGTCAGCCCCAGCATTTT; CDR3: CASSQRLGQPQHF
V: TRBV4-1; J: TRBJ1-2; D: .; size: .; DNA: TGCGCCAGCAGCCCATCAAGGGGACCGGGGAATGGCTACACCTTC; CDR3: CASSPSRGPGNGYTF
V: TRBV11-2; J: TRBJ2-2; D: .; size: .; DNA: TGTGCCAGCAGCTTACTAGCTCCGACAGCGAACACCGGGGAGCTGTTTTTT; CDR3: CASSLLAPTANTGELFF
V: TRBV4-1; J: TRBJ2-1; D: TRBD2; size: once; DNA: TGCGCCAGCAGCCTCAAGGGACTAGCGGGAATCGAGCAGTTCTTC; CDR3: CASSLKGLAGIEQFF
V: TRBV28; J: TRBJ2-7; D: .; size: .; DNA: TGTGCCAGCCTGGATTTGGGGACCTACGAGCAGTACTTC; CDR3: CASLDLGTYEQYF
V: TRBV6-5; J: TRBJ1-2; D: .; size: .; DNA: TGTGCCAGCAGTTACTTGGGGGGCGCGGACTATGGCTACACCTTC; CDR3: CASSYLGGADYGYTF
V: TRBV29-1; J: TRBJ2-1; D: TRBD2; size: .; DNA: TGCAGCGTTGAAAGGCTAGCGGGAGGAGGGCCGGGATCTGAGCAGTTCTTC; CDR3: CSVERLAGGGPGSEQFF
V: TRBV5-1; J: TRBJ1-1; D: .; size: few; DNA: TGCGCCAGCAGCCCGATGAGGGGTACTGAAGCTTTCTTT; CDR3: CASSPMRGTEAFF
V: TRBV6-5; J: TRBJ2-2; D: .; size: few; DNA: TGTGCCAGCAGGGCACCGAACACCGGGGAGCTGTTTTTT; CDR3: CASRAPNTGELFF
V: TRBV27; J: TRBJ2-1; D: .; size: once; DNA: TGTGCCAGCAGTCTTTTACTGGGGGTGAACAATGAGCAGTTCTTC; CDR3: CASSLLLGVNNEQFF
V: TRBV28; J: TRBJ2-1; D: .; size: .; DNA: TGTGCCAGCAGTCCCCCGGACTTACGAACCTACAATGAGCAGTTCTTC; CDR3: CASSPPDLRTYNEQFF
V: TRBV7-2; J: TRBJ2-7; D: .; size: .; DNA: TGTGCCAGCAGCACCCGGGCATACTTAGGTGGGCAGTACTTC; CDR3: CASSTRAYLGGQYF
V: TRBV27; J: TRBJ1-5; D: TRBD1; size: .; DNA: TGTGCCAGCAGTTTATCGGGGACAGCCAATCAGCCCCAGCATTTT; CDR3: CASSLSGTANQPQHF
V: TRBV9; J: TRBJ2-5; D: TRBD1; size: .; DNA: TGTGCCAGCAGCCCTACCGTAGGGGACAGGGGCGGCACGGGCTCCGTGGAGACCCAGTACTTC; CDR3: CASSPTVGDRGGTGSVETQYF
V: TRBV21-1; J: TRBJ2-7; D: .; size: .; DNA: TGTGCCAGCAGCAAAGAGAGACTAGCGGAGACTTCGAAAGATAGCTCCTACGAGCAGTACTTC; CDR3: CASSKERLAETSKDSSYEQYF
V: TRBV23-1; J: TRBJ2-2; D: .; size: .; DNA: TGCGCCAGCAGTCTGGGGGGAACGAACACCGGGGAGCTGTTTTTT; CDR3: CASSLGGTNTGELFF
V: TRBV18; J: TRBJ2-7; D: TRBD1; size: .; DNA: TGTGCCAGCTCAAGGTCCGGGACAGGGGATAGGGAGCAGTACTTC; CDR3: CASSRSGTGDREQYF